The rows below give T cell receptor beta chains drawn from one sample of a study of T cell repertoires in cytomegalovirus infection. TCRdb redid the calling of the reads with MiXCR, one entry per CDR3 protein. The sample records approximately 550,000 distinct CDR3 sequences, approximately 15% being singletons. Sample: CD8+ T cells from PBMCs. These receptor sequences come from a human donor in good health (CMV status not recorded). Some clones in this sample may be carry-over from other donors' samples. The CDR3 runs from the conserved cysteine through the conserved F or W. Each record gives: clone size, CDR3 length, J gene, V gene, D gene, CDR3 protein, CDR3 DNA. The D gene is left open where the match is weak. For some rows the clone size is stated as once, few or many, or as a class when expanded; others skip it.

abundance: -; len: 17; j_gene: TRBJ1-4; v_gene: TRBV3-1; d_gene: -; CDR3aa: CASSPGTSQSTNEKLFF; CDR3nt: TGTGCCAGCAGCCCTGGGACATCTCAATCAACTAATGAAAAACTGTTTTTT
abundance: many; len: 16; j_gene: TRBJ2-1; v_gene: TRBV6-6; d_gene: -; CDR3aa: CASSGRGRSPYNEQFF; CDR3nt: TGTGCCAGCAGCGGCCGGGGGAGGTCCCCCTACAATGAGCAGTTCTTC
abundance: -; len: 11; j_gene: TRBJ1-2; v_gene: TRBV2; d_gene: -; CDR3aa: CASSVDSSYTF; CDR3nt: TGTGCCAGCAGTGTGGACAGTAGCTACACCTTC
abundance: -; len: 11; j_gene: TRBJ1-1; v_gene: TRBV2; d_gene: -; CDR3aa: CAIGVRGEAFF; CDR3nt: TGTGCCATAGGCGTTAGGGGTGAAGCTTTCTTT
abundance: many; len: 12; j_gene: TRBJ2-5; v_gene: TRBV7-6; d_gene: -; CDR3aa: CASSSHSGDQYF; CDR3nt: TGTGCCAGCAGCAGCCATTCCGGTGACCAGTACTTC
abundance: -; len: 16; j_gene: TRBJ2-2; v_gene: TRBV10-3; d_gene: TRBD1; CDR3aa: CAIKGGQGAETGELFF; CDR3nt: TGTGCCATCAAAGGGGGTCAGGGGGCTGAGACCGGGGAGCTGTTTTTT
abundance: many; len: 13; j_gene: TRBJ2-5; v_gene: TRBV7-9; d_gene: -; CDR3aa: CASTYKPQETQYF; CDR3nt: TGTGCCAGCACCTATAAGCCCCAAGAGACCCAGTACTTC
abundance: many; len: 20; j_gene: TRBJ2-2; v_gene: TRBV11-2; d_gene: TRBD1; CDR3aa: CASSLQWRRDRGLDTGELFF; CDR3nt: TGTGCCAGCAGCTTACAATGGCGCCGGGACAGGGGGCTTGACACCGGGGAGCTGTTTTTT
abundance: few; len: 16; j_gene: TRBJ2-4; v_gene: TRBV5-6; d_gene: -; CDR3aa: CASSLVLEGTKNIQYF; CDR3nt: TGTGCCAGCAGCTTGGTGTTGGAGGGGACCAAAAACATTCAGTACTTC
abundance: -; len: 13; j_gene: TRBJ1-1; v_gene: TRBV27; d_gene: -; CDR3aa: CASRLNLNTEAFF; CDR3nt: TGTGCCAGCAGGTTGAACTTGAACACTGAAGCTTTCTTT